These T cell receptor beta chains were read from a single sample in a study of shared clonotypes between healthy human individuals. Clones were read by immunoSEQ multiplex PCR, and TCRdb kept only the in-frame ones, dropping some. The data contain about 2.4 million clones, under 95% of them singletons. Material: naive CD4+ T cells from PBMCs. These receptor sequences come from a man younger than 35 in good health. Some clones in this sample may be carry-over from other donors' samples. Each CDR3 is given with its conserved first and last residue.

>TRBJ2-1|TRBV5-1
CASSSIPSARYNEQFF
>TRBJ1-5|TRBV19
CASRGTGNGQPQHF
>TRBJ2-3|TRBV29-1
CSVVRGLGTDTQYF
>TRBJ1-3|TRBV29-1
CSTTGGSSGNTIYF
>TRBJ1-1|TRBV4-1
CASRRDRGWGTEAFF
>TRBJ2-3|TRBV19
CASSIFGRGLSDTQYF
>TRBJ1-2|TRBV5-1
CASSPGQGGYGYTF
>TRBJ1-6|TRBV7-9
CASSLPPGSPLHF
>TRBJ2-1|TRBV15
CATSRRGSNEQFF
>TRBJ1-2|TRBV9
CASSGRVYGYTF
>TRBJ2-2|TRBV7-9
CASSPGSTSGNTGELFF
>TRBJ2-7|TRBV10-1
CASSEGLANNYEQYF
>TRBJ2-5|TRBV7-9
CASKRVGIQETQYF
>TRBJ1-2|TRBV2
CASSDRGGGHNGYTF
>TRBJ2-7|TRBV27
CASSARGGRLAGEWGYEQYF
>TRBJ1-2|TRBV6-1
CASSAMQANYGYTF
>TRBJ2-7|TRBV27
CASSFSGGAGYEQYF
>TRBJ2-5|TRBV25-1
CASSVGETQYF
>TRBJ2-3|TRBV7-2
CASSSGQFTDTQYF
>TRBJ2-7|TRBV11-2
CASSLRDTQLGEQYF